The clone carrying this TCR beta chain was observed a handful of times. CDR1 is SQVTM, CDR2 ANQGSEA, per germline. Trimming took off 6 bases at V and 6 bases at J, with 12 bases between the two ends. The CDR3 sequence is 12 residues long. This entry is derived from a study of healthy donors' naive CD4 and CD8 T cells. TCR libraries were built from around 0.45 ug of total RNA by linear amplification. Using its own MiXCR run on the reads, TCRdb lists one record per CDR3 protein. This table holds about 180,000 distinct CDR3 sequences, about 70% found once. The sequence derives from a pool of human donors in good health; the sample pools cells from several healthy donors. The sequencing input was naive CD4+ and CD8+ T cells sorted from blood, pooled from several donors. V is TRBV29-1 and J is TRBJ2-1; D is unclear. Here the CDR3 reads CSVDGPRNEQFF. Here the CDR3 DNA reads TGCAGCGTCGACGGGCCACGCAATGAGCAGTTCTTC.